This TCR beta chain was captured in a study of post-analysis software for immune sequencing data. Across the whole study: Some patients lacked subtype; others had relapsing-remitting, secondary progressive or progressive-relapsing disease.

After removal of 6 bases from V and 6 bases from J, the junction contained 15 bases not matched to a gene. Germline values: CDR1 MNHEY, CDR2 SVGEGT. The CDR3 sequence is 17 residues long. This clonotype was seen a handful of times. Its specificity is not known. Sequencing libraries made from TCR beta cDNA carried unique molecular identifiers. From around 1 to 10 million T cells, 500,000 or so cDNA molecules were obtained. Via MiXCR, TCRdb re-called the PCR reads, giving one row per CDR3 protein. Here the sample spans about 460,000 distinct CDR3 sequences, 40% to 55% being singletons. Whole-study results and caveats: Comparison of patients with controls showed five TRBV segments more frequent in patients, TRBV5-6, TRBV5-1 and TRBV20-1 among them. Under the F measure, samples that were prepared in one batch clustered strongly together. Multiple sclerosis patients had significantly lower normalized Chao1 diversity than controls.

What was sequenced was blood. This sequence was found in a girl aged 10 to 17 with multiple sclerosis. This chain connects TRBV6-2 or TRBV6-3 to TRBJ1-5; 9 bases match TRBD1. CDR3 in amino acids: CASRRGSAGTGTQPQHF. As DNA, the CDR3 is TGTGCCAGCAGGAGGGGATCGGCCGGGACAGGGACTCAGCCCCAGCATTTT.